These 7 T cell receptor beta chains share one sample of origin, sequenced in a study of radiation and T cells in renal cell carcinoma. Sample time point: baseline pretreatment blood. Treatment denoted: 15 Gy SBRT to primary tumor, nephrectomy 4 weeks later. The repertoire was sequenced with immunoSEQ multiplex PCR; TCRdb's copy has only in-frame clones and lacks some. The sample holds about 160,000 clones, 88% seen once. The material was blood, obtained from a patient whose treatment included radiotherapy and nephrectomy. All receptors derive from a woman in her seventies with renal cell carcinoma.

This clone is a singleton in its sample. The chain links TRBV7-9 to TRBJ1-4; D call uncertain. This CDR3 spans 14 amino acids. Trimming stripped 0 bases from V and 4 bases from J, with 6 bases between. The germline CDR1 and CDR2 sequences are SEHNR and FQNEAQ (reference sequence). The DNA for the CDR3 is TGTGCCAGCAGCTTAGCGAGTGGTAATGAAAAACTGTTTTTT. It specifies CASSLASGNEKLFF.

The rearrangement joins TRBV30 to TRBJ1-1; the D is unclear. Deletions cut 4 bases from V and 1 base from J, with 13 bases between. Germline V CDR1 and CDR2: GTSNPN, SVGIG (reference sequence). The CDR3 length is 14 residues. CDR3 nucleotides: TGTGCCTGGAAAATGCGCGGCAGGAACACTGAAGCTTTCTTT. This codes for CAWKMRGRNTEAFF.

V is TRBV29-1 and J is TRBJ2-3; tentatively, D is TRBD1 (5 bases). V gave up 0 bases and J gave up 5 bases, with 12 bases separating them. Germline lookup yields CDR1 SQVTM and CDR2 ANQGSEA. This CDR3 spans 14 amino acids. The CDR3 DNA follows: TGCAGCGTTGAAGATCCGCAGGGCTTAGATACGCAGTATTTT. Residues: CSVEDPQGLDTQYF.

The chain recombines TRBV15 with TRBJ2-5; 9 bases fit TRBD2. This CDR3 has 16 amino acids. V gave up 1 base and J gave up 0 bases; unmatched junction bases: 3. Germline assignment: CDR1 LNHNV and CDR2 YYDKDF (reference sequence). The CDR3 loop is CATSRGTSEYQETQYF. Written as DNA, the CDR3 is TGTGCCACCAGCAGAGGGACTAGCGAGTACCAAGAGACCCAGTACTTC. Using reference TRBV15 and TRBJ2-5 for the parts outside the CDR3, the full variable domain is DAMVIQNPRYQVTQFGKPVTLSCSQTLNHNVMYWYQQKSSQAPKLLFHYYDKDFNNEADTPDNFQSRRPNTSFCFLDIRSPGLGDTAMYLCATSRGTSEYQETQYFGPGTRLLVL.

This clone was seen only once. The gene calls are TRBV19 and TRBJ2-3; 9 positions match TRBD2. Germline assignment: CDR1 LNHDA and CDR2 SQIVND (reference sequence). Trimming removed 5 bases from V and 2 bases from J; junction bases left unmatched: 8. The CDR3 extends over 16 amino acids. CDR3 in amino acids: CASSSYSGGTTDTQYF. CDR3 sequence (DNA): TGTGCCAGTAGTTCCTATAGCGGGGGCACCACAGATACGCAGTATTTT.

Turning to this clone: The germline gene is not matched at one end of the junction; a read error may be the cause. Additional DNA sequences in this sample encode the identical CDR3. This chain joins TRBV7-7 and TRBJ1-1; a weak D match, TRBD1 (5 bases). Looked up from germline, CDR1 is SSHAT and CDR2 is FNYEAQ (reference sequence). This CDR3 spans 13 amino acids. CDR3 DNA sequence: TGTGCTAGCAGCTTAGGGGAGAACACTGAAGCTTTCTTT. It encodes CASSLGENTEAFF.

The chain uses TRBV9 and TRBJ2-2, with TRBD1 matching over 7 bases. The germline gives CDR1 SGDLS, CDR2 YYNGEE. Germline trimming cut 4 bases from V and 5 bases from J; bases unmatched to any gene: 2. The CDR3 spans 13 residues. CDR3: CASSSGGTGELFF. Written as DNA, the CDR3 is TGTGCCAGCAGCTCAGGGGGTACCGGGGAGCTGTTTTTT.